The 25 T cell receptor beta chains below all came from one sample that was sequenced in a study of CD8 T cells in ankylosing spondylitis. In TCRdb, the 5' RACE reads were re-called with MiXCR into one record per CDR3 protein. The table lists just under 350,000 distinct CDR3 sequences, over 12% of them singletons. Sequenced input: blood, either unsorted or a sorted T cell fraction (not recorded which). These receptors all come from a male donor with ankylosing spondylitis or in good health (not recorded which).

The chain links TRBV4-1 to TRBJ2-6; 8 bases fit TRBD1. V lost 4 bases, J lost 0 bases, and 8 bases stayed unmatched. CDR1 and CDR2 (germline): MGHRA, YSYEKL. The CDR3 runs 18 residues. CDR3 protein: CASSLSGQVNSGANVLTF. CDR3 DNA sequence: TGCGCCAGCAGCCTATCGGGACAGGTCAACTCTGGGGCCAACGTCCTGACTTTC.

This clonotype was observed a few times. The V call is TRBV7-9, the J call TRBJ1-1, with 7 bases matching TRBD1. The CDR3 extends over 14 amino acids. V shed 8 bases, J shed 2 bases, and the junction held 8 bases outside the gene matches. Per the germline V gene, CDR1 is SEHNR and CDR2 is FQNEAQ (reference sequence). CDR3 nucleotides: TGTGCCAGCCGGGGGACAGATACTAACACTGAAGCTTTCTTT. Translating gives CASRGTDTNTEAFF.

This clonotype was seen a few times. The V call is TRBV5-1, the J call TRBJ2-4, with D perhaps TRBD1 (6 bases). CDR3 size: 15 residues. Germline loops: CDR1 SGHRS, CDR2 YFSETQ. The germline V and J ends were trimmed by 4 bases and 1 base, with 12 bases remaining between them. In DNA form, the CDR3 reads TGCGCCAGCAGCCCGACAACAGGGGCCAAAAACATTCAGTACTTC. This gives the protein CASSPTTGAKNIQYF.

V usage is TRBV9 and J usage is TRBJ2-1; D uncertain. Germline V gene data show CDR1 as SGDLS and CDR2 as YYNGEE. The CDR3 runs 12 residues. Trimming left V 2 bases short and J 6 bases short, with 6 bases between. The CDR3 coding sequence is TGTGCCAGCAGCGTTCCTATCAATGAGCAGTTCTTC. Protein: CASSVPINEQFF. The entire variable domain, with the rest obtained from reference TRBV9 and TRBJ2-1, is as follows: DSGVTQTPKHLITATGQRVTLRCSPRSGDLSVYWYQQSLDQGLQFLIQYYNGEERAKGNILERFSAQQFPDLHSELNLSSLELGDSALYFCASSVPINEQFFGPGTRLTVL.

This chain uses TRBV20-1 with TRBJ2-3; 12 nucleotides line up with TRBD2. The CDR3 consists of 17 residues. Trimming removed 4 bases from V and 2 bases from J; junction bases left unmatched: 10. Per germline, CDR1 DFQATT and CDR2 SNEGSKA (reference sequence). The CDR3 loop reads CSATTSGRWDDTDTQYF. In nucleotides, the CDR3 is TGCAGTGCTACGACTAGCGGGAGATGGGACGACACAGATACGCAGTATTTT.

This clonotype was seen ten or more times. DNA of the CDR3: TGTGCCAGCAGTTACACTTGGACAGCCCAAAATTCACCCCTCCACTTT. Its translation: CASSYTWTAQNSPLHF. This chain joins TRBV6-5 and TRBJ1-6; tentatively, D is TRBD1 (6 bases). The CDR3 has 16 amino acids. The germline V gene encodes CDR1 MNHEY and CDR2 SVGAGI. V gave up 2 bases and J gave up 7 bases, with 15 bases separating them.

This clonotype was seen only a few times. J is TRBJ2-7 and V is TRBV6-1; 8 bases are shared with TRBD2. The junction had 18 bases not matched to a gene; V was cut back by 6 bases and J by 8 bases. CDR1 and CDR2 from the germline V gene are MNHNS and SASEGT. The CDR3 is 16 amino acids. CDR3 in amino acids: CASRPTSGLRPGQQYF. CDR3 in DNA: TGTGCCAGCAGACCTACTAGCGGTCTACGACCTGGGCAGCAGTACTTC.

The sample holds many counts of this clonotype. The J gene is TRBJ2-5, the V gene TRBV29-1, with TRBD1 identical over 9 bases. The germline gives CDR1 SQVTM, CDR2 ANQGSEA. The CDR3 spans 15 residues. Trimming at V came to 7 bases and at J to 4 bases, leaving 13 bases not matched to a gene. The CDR3: CSGKTGTGTPETQYF. CDR3 DNA: TGCAGCGGGAAGACGGGGACAGGGACCCCAGAGACCCAGTACTTC.

V is TRBV12-3 or TRBV12-4 and J is TRBJ2-5; TRBD2 might be the D (6 bases). The CDR3 length is 15 residues. Deletions cut 3 bases from V and 4 bases from J, with 15 bases between. In nucleotides, the CDR3 is TGTGCCAGCAGTTTGGTGCCTCCCGGGGGAGAGACCCAGTACTTC. Its translation is CASSLVPPGGETQYF.

This clonotype was found a few times. This chain links TRBV20-1 with TRBJ2-2; D might be TRBD2 (6 bases). The CDR3 extends over 15 amino acids. V was clipped by 2 bases and J by 1 base, with 11 bases between them. Germline CDR1 is DFQATT and CDR2 is SNEGSKA (reference sequence). The CDR3, as DNA: TGCAGTGCTAGACGGGAGACCCGGAACACCGGGGAGCTGTTTTTT. Its protein product is CSARRETRNTGELFF.

This clonotype was counted at least ten times. J is TRBJ1-6 and V is TRBV6-5; D might be TRBD1 (5 bases). The CDR3 extends over 11 amino acids. V dropped 6 bases and J dropped 13 bases, with 10 bases sitting between them. Looked up from germline, CDR1 is MNHEY and CDR2 is SVGAGI. The CDR3 protein is CASSNEGPLHF. CDR3 nucleotides: TGTGCCAGCAGCAACGAGGGGCCCCTCCACTTT.

This chain joins TRBV12-5 and TRBJ2-5, with D unclear. Germline V lookup: CDR1 LGHNT, CDR2 FRNRAP. Trimming took off 7 bases at V and 2 bases at J, with 11 bases between the two ends. The CDR3 contains 13 residues. The CDR3 region has the DNA TGTGCTAGTGCCCGATGGTCACAAGAGACCCAGTACTTC. This encodes CASARWSQETQYF.

This clonotype was seen a handful of times. The chain joins TRBV15 to TRBJ1-6, with D possibly matching TRBD1 (6 bases). The V and J ends lost 5 bases and 9 bases respectively, with 17 bases between them. The germline CDR1 and CDR2 sequences are LNHNV and YYDKDF (reference sequence). The CDR3 totals 15 residues. The CDR3 DNA sequence: TGTGCCACCAGCCCAAGAAGGACAGAACGTTCACCCCTCCACTTT. This gives the protein CATSPRRTERSPLHF. The full variable domain, in which reference TRBV15 and TRBJ1-6 provide the parts outside the CDR3, is DAMVIQNPRYQVTQFGKPVTLSCSQTLNHNVMYWYQQKSSQAPKLLFHYYDKDFNNEADTPDNFQSRRPNTSFCFLDIRSPGLGDTAMYLCATSPRRTERSPLHFGNGTRLTVT.

This CDR3 reads CASSHLRQGRGDTQYF. In DNA form, the CDR3 reads TGCGCCAGCAGCCATCTTAGACAGGGCAGGGGAGATACGCAGTATTTT. The chain carries TRBV4-1 and TRBJ2-3, with 7 bases identical to TRBD1. The CDR3 is made up of 16 amino acids. Germline-derived CDR1 and CDR2 are MGHRA and YSYEKL. Trimming cost V 3 bases and J 5 bases; bases outside gene matches: 11.

This sequence joins TRBV10-3 and TRBJ2-7, with 9 bases identical to TRBD2. The CDR3 has 15 residues. CDR1 and CDR2 from the germline V gene are ENHRY and SYGVKD. Trimming cost V 2 bases and J 3 bases; bases outside gene matches: 5. The CDR3 loop is CAISEGVSGGYEQYF. CDR3 DNA sequence: TGTGCCATCAGTGAGGGGGTTAGCGGGGGCTACGAGCAGTACTTC.

This clonotype occurred a few times. This sequence joins TRBV11-2 and TRBJ2-1; TRBD2 matches at 7 bases. The CDR3 consists of 14 residues. Germline CDR1 SGHAT, CDR2 FQNNGV. The CDR3 here is CVTTRGSSYNEQFF. The CDR3 coding sequence is TGTGTCACCACGCGCGGGAGCTCCTACAATGAGCAGTTCTTC.

V and J are TRBV7-2 and TRBJ1-5; a possible D gene is TRBD1 (5 bases). CDR1 SGHTA and CDR2 FQGNSA come from the germline V gene. The CDR3 covers 15 residues. Trimming took off 5 bases at V and 7 bases at J, with 18 bases between the two ends. CDR3 bases: TGTGCCAGCAGCGCCACCCAGGGAAGCAGCCAGCCCCAGCATTTT. It encodes CASSATQGSSQPQHF.

Ten or more counts support this clonotype. The chain employs TRBV15 and TRBJ1-2, with D perhaps matching TRBD1 (5 bases). The V gene's germline CDR1 is LNHNV and CDR2 YYDKDF (reference sequence). This CDR3 is built from 14 residues. Deletions cut 5 bases from V and 8 bases from J, with 18 bases between. CDR3 in DNA: TGTGCCACCAGCCAATTTCCGGGACTGGAGGGCTACACCTTC. As protein: CATSQFPGLEGYTF.

This chain links TRBV2 with TRBJ1-5; TRBD1 aligns across 7 bases. This CDR3 is built from 15 residues. CDR1 is SNHLY and CDR2 is FYNNEI in the germline V gene. V shed 6 bases, J shed 4 bases, and the junction held 9 bases outside the gene matches. The CDR3: CASRDKTGWNQPQHF. CDR3 nucleotide sequence: TGTGCCAGCAGAGATAAGACAGGGTGGAATCAGCCCCAGCATTTT.

The table lists this clonotype with many counts. The V gene is TRBV4-2, the J gene TRBJ2-7; no clear D. Germline V CDR1 and CDR2: LGHNA, YNFKEQ. The length of the CDR3 is 15 residues. Trimming left V 0 bases short and J 3 bases short, with 12 bases between. CDR3 loop: CASSQDLRTDYEQYF. The CDR3, as DNA: TGTGCCAGCAGCCAAGATCTAAGAACGGACTACGAGCAGTACTTC.

This clonotype has just a few counts. The chain is built from TRBV5-1 and TRBJ2-1; 8 nucleotides agree with TRBD1. The germline CDR1 and CDR2 sequences are SGHRS and YFSETQ. The CDR3 extends over 15 amino acids. J lost 6 bases, V lost 1 base, and 6 bases had no gene match. The CDR3 is CASSLRQGRGNEQFF. The CDR3 coding sequence is TGCGCCAGCAGCTTGAGACAGGGGAGAGGCAATGAGCAGTTCTTC.

The V call is TRBV5-1, the J call TRBJ1-1; D is perhaps TRBD1 (5 bases). The CDR3 extends over 16 amino acids. Germline CDR1 SGHRS, CDR2 YFSETQ. Between the trimmed V and J ends, which lost 3 bases and 4 bases, there was a span of 19 bases. CDR3 coding DNA: TGCGCCAGCAGCTCAATTAAGAGTGGGGGGAGCACTGAAGCTTTCTTT. It is translated as CASSSIKSGGSTEAFF.

This clonotype was counted only a few times. This chain joins TRBV5-6 and TRBJ1-2; D gene unclear. The CDR3 length is 11 residues. CDR1 is SGHDT, CDR2 YYEEEE, per germline. The V and J ends lost 5 bases and 7 bases respectively, with 9 bases between them. The CDR3 loop is CASRSVGGYTF. CDR3 DNA sequence: TGTGCCAGCAGATCTGTGGGTGGCTACACCTTC. Using reference TRBV5-6 and TRBJ1-2 for the parts outside the CDR3, the full variable domain is DAGVTQSPTHLIKTRGQQVTLRCSPKSGHDTVSWYQQALGQGPQFIFQYYEEEERQRGNFPDRFSGHQFPNYSSELNVNALLLGDSALYLCASRSVGGYTFGSGTRLTVV.

This clonotype has more than one count but fewer than ten. This chain joins TRBV12-3 or TRBV12-4 and TRBJ2-2; D assignment may be TRBD1 or TRBD2 (5 bases each). Trimming shortened V by 3 bases and J by 7 bases, and 9 bases separated the two germline ends. This CDR3 spans 13 amino acids. CDR3 residues: CASSFGAGGELFF. The CDR3, as DNA: TGTGCCAGCAGTTTTGGGGCGGGCGGGGAGCTGTTTTTT.

This clonotype was detected many times. This sequence joins TRBV3-1 and TRBJ1-3; perhaps TRBD1 as D (5 bases). The CDR3 consists of 14 residues. Germline CDR1 and CDR2: LGHDT and YNNKEL (reference sequence). Trimming removed 4 bases from V and 2 bases from J, with 9 bases in between. The CDR3 here is CASSLRGTGNTIYF. In nucleotides, the CDR3 is TGTGCCAGCAGCCTCCGGGGGACTGGAAACACCATATATTTT.